The present TCR beta chain was sequenced within a study of cytomegalovirus exposure and HLA in healthy donors. Trimming pared 6 bases from V and 4 bases from J, leaving 11 bases between. The CDR3 length is 13 residues. Germline V gene lookup returns CDR1 LNHDA and CDR2 SQIVND (reference sequence). The PCR employed 60 Vbeta primers together with 13 Jbeta primers. The data were produced by immunoSEQ multiplex PCR, yet TCRdb's version contains in-frame clones alone and is incomplete. Counted here are 90,000 to 110,000 clones, roughly 67% occurring once; the ten biggest clones make up around 7.7%. The chain carries TRBV19 and TRBJ2-3, with D uncertain. The origin of this receptor is a man between 35 and 55 years old in good health and CMV-seronegative. Sequenced input: PBMCs. Here the CDR3 reads CASSLGGPDTQYF. The CDR3 DNA follows: TGTGCCAGTAGCCTTGGTGGGCCAGATACGCAGTATTTT.